This T cell receptor beta chain derives from a study of cytomegalovirus exposure and HLA in healthy donors. The primer mix had 60 Vbeta and 13 Jbeta primers. Assay: immunoSEQ multiplex PCR; the TCRdb copy retains only in-frame clones and omits some. The sample lists 85,000 to 100,000 clones, 60% to 80% seen once, with roughly 3.2% in the top ten. The CDR3 covers 13 residues. V lost 6 bases to trimming and J lost 3 bases; unmatched junction nucleotides: 3. Germline V gives CDR1 MNHEY, CDR2 SVGAGI. The sample taken for sequencing was PBMCs. The receptor's source is a man aged 55 to 70 in good health and CMV-seronegative. The chain has TRBV6-5 and TRBJ2-5; 8 nucleotides agree with TRBD1. CDR3 DNA sequence: TGTGCCAGCAGGGACAGGGCGGAAGAGACCCAGTACTTC. This encodes CASRDRAEETQYF.